These T cell receptor beta chains were read from a single sample in a study of PD-1 blockade in mismatch repair-deficient tumors. Clones were sequenced by immunoSEQ multiplex PCR, and TCRdb holds only the in-frame ones, with some missing. The sample gives approximately 60,000 clones, around 88% of which show up once; approximately 13% is in the top ten. Specimen: peripheral blood, collected 52 weeks after starting pembrolizumab. The receptors here all came from an adult with mismatch repair-deficient cancer. The CDR3 runs from the conserved cysteine through the conserved F or W. Fields, in order: V gene, D gene, J gene, CDR3 DNA, CDR3 protein. A D gene is named only where the DNA matches it firmly.

V: TRBV7-2; D: -; J: TRBJ2-3; DNA: TGTGCCAGCAGCACGCACACCACAGATACGCAGTATTTT; CDR3: CASSTHTTDTQYF
V: TRBV4-1; D: TRBD1; J: TRBJ1-5; DNA: TGCGCCAGCAGCCAGACGGACAGGGGTTCCGCTCAGCCCCAGCATTTT; CDR3: CASSQTDRGSAQPQHF
V: TRBV9; D: TRBD1; J: TRBJ2-1; DNA: TGTGCCAGCAGCGGCGGGACAGGGCATGAGCAGTTCTTC; CDR3: CASSGGTGHEQFF
V: TRBV6-1; D: -; J: TRBJ1-5; DNA: TGTGCCAGCAGTGAAGGTACTCATTATAGCAATCAGCCCCAGCATTTT; CDR3: CASSEGTHYSNQPQHF
V: TRBV4-1; D: -; J: TRBJ2-7; DNA: TGCGCCAGCAGCCAAGTGGGTCAATTCTACGAGCAGTACTTC; CDR3: CASSQVGQFYEQYF
V: TRBV4-1; D: TRBD2; J: TRBJ2-7; DNA: TGCGCCAGCAGCACGGAGACTAGCGGGAGACCCTACGAGCAGTACTTC; CDR3: CASSTETSGRPYEQYF
V: TRBV2; D: -; J: TRBJ2-7; DNA: TGTGCCAGCAGTGCGGCCCAGGGATACGAGCAGTACTTC; CDR3: CASSAAQGYEQYF
V: TRBV18; D: -; J: TRBJ1-1; DNA: TGTGCCAGCTCACCAGGACTCGTTCGGGACACTGAAGCTTTCTTT; CDR3: CASSPGLVRDTEAFF
V: TRBV4-2; D: TRBD2; J: TRBJ2-1; DNA: TGTGCCAGCAGCCACCCCGGGACTAGAGGCATTGAGCAGTTCTTC; CDR3: CASSHPGTRGIEQFF
V: TRBV19; D: TRBD1; J: TRBJ2-7; DNA: TGTGCCAGTGAAGACAGGGGCTACGAGCAGTACTTC; CDR3: CASEDRGYEQYF
V: TRBV7-9; D: -; J: TRBJ2-5; DNA: TGTGCCAGCACTCCCGGTGGCGGGGGCCGAGAGACCCAGTACTTC; CDR3: CASTPGGGGRETQYF
V: TRBV4-3; D: -; J: TRBJ1-2; DNA: TGCGCCAGCAGCCCCGTACGTACTACAAACTATGGCTACACCTTC; CDR3: CASSPVRTTNYGYTF
V: TRBV2; D: -; J: TRBJ2-7; DNA: TGTGCCAGCAGTGTTTTGAAGGTCCCCTCCTACGAGCAGTACTTC; CDR3: CASSVLKVPSYEQYF
V: TRBV7-3; D: -; J: TRBJ2-2; DNA: TGTGCCAGAGGAGAATCCACCGGGGAGCTGTTTTTT; CDR3: CARGESTGELFF
V: TRBV6-1; D: TRBD2; J: TRBJ2-1; DNA: TGTGCCAGCAGTGAAGGACTAGCGGGAGGGCATGGGATCTTC; CDR3: CASSEGLAGGHGIF
V: TRBV6-5; D: -; J: TRBJ1-1; DNA: TGTGCCAGCGGTTTTGAGAAGAACACTGAAGCTTTCTTT; CDR3: CASGFEKNTEAFF
V: TRBV6-5; D: TRBD1; J: TRBJ1-5; DNA: TGTGCCAGCAAATCCCAGGGGGCGTATCAGCCCCAGCATTTT; CDR3: CASKSQGAYQPQHF